This is a list of T cell receptor beta chains from one sample in a study of T cell changes during pregnancy in multiple sclerosis. Assay used: immunoSEQ multiplex PCR; TCRdb lists only in-frame clones, some missing. Among 90,000 to 100,000 clones listed, 92% were seen once. The starting material was peripheral blood, obtained after pregnancy. These receptors were taken from a female donor in good health, enrolled as a control in a pregnancy study. CDR3s include the opening cysteine and the closing phenylalanine or tryptophan. A D gene is named only where the DNA matches it firmly. Clone size, where shown, is once, few, many, or a class for clones that have expanded.

v_call: TRBV27; clone_size: .; j_call: TRBJ2-7; d_call: TRBD1; cdr3_aa: CASSSQGQGFDEQYF; cdr3_nt: TGTGCCAGCAGTTCCCAGGGACAGGGATTCGACGAGCAGTACTTC
v_call: TRBV6-5; clone_size: .; j_call: TRBJ1-2; d_call: .; cdr3_aa: CASSYFGAGYGYTF; cdr3_nt: TGTGCCAGCAGTTATTTTGGGGCGGGATATGGCTACACCTTC
v_call: TRBV30; clone_size: .; j_call: TRBJ1-5; d_call: .; cdr3_aa: CAWSVLSGNQPQHF; cdr3_nt: TGTGCCTGGAGTGTACTGTCAGGGAATCAGCCCCAGCATTTT
v_call: TRBV11-1; clone_size: .; j_call: TRBJ2-5; d_call: TRBD2; cdr3_aa: CASSTRGGVETQYF; cdr3_nt: TGTGCCAGCAGCACTCGGGGGGGGGTGGAGACCCAGTACTTC
v_call: TRBV2; clone_size: .; j_call: TRBJ2-3; d_call: TRBD2; cdr3_aa: CASSERDREVEDTQYF; cdr3_nt: TGTGCCAGCAGTGAGAGGGACCGGGAGGTTGAAGATACGCAGTATTTT
v_call: TRBV7-3; clone_size: .; j_call: TRBJ2-1; d_call: TRBD2; cdr3_aa: CASSLTGLAVYNEQFF; cdr3_nt: TGTGCCAGCAGCTTAACGGGACTAGCGGTATACAATGAGCAGTTCTTC
v_call: TRBV30; clone_size: .; j_call: TRBJ2-5; d_call: TRBD2; cdr3_aa: CAWDDSGGETQYF; cdr3_nt: TGTGCCTGGGATGATAGCGGGGGAGAGACCCAGTACTTC
v_call: TRBV21-1; clone_size: .; j_call: TRBJ2-4; d_call: .; cdr3_aa: CASSRETTSGRYCVTKNIQYF; cdr3_nt: TGTGCCAGCAGCAGAGAGACGACTAGCGGGAGATACTGCGTCACCAAAAACATTCAGTACTTC
v_call: TRBV28; clone_size: .; j_call: TRBJ1-4; d_call: .; cdr3_aa: CASSLPWGENEKLFF; cdr3_nt: TGTGCCAGCAGTTTACCGTGGGGCGAAAATGAAAAACTGTTTTTT
v_call: TRBV13; clone_size: .; j_call: TRBJ2-5; d_call: TRBD1; cdr3_aa: CASSEGQQETQYF; cdr3_nt: TGTGCCAGCAGCGAGGGACAGCAAGAGACCCAGTACTTC
v_call: TRBV25-1; clone_size: .; j_call: TRBJ2-7; d_call: TRBD1; cdr3_aa: CASSRTGGRYEQYF; cdr3_nt: TGTGCCAGCAGCCGGACAGGGGGTCGGTACGAGCAGTACTTC
v_call: TRBV19; clone_size: .; j_call: TRBJ2-2; d_call: .; cdr3_aa: CASIEGVGTGELFF; cdr3_nt: TGTGCCAGTATCGAGGGAGTAGGGACCGGGGAGCTGTTTTTT
v_call: TRBV30; clone_size: .; j_call: TRBJ1-5; d_call: TRBD1; cdr3_aa: CAWSTTGHNNQPQHF; cdr3_nt: TGTGCCTGGAGTACGACAGGGCATAATAATCAGCCCCAGCATTTT
v_call: TRBV19; clone_size: .; j_call: TRBJ2-3; d_call: TRBD2; cdr3_aa: CASRLLAGGIDTQYF; cdr3_nt: TGTGCCAGTAGGCTCTTAGCGGGAGGTATAGATACGCAGTATTTT
v_call: TRBV6-1; clone_size: .; j_call: TRBJ2-2; d_call: .; cdr3_aa: CASSETHTMFF; cdr3_nt: TGTGCCAGCAGTGAAACTCATACGATGTTTTTT
v_call: TRBV5-4; clone_size: .; j_call: TRBJ1-3; d_call: .; cdr3_aa: CASGAEESSGNTIYF; cdr3_nt: TGTGCCAGTGGGGCCGAGGAGAGCTCTGGAAACACCATATATTTT
v_call: TRBV5-6; clone_size: .; j_call: TRBJ1-1; d_call: TRBD1; cdr3_aa: CASTLTGSEAFF; cdr3_nt: TGTGCCAGCACCCTGACAGGGTCTGAAGCTTTCTTT
v_call: TRBV11-3; clone_size: once; j_call: TRBJ2-2; d_call: TRBD2; cdr3_aa: CASSPRTSQNTGELFF; cdr3_nt: TGTGCCAGCAGCCCCCGGACTAGCCAGAACACCGGGGAGCTGTTTTTT
v_call: TRBV28; clone_size: .; j_call: TRBJ1-2; d_call: TRBD1; cdr3_aa: CASRRRTGGPRGGYTF; cdr3_nt: TGTGCCAGCAGGCGACGGACAGGGGGCCCCCGCGGGGGCTACACCTTC
v_call: TRBV19; clone_size: .; j_call: TRBJ1-2; d_call: .; cdr3_aa: CASSPAAAYGYTF; cdr3_nt: TGTGCCAGTAGTCCGGCGGCAGCCTATGGCTACACCTTC
v_call: TRBV5-4; clone_size: .; j_call: TRBJ2-7; d_call: TRBD2; cdr3_aa: CASSSTSGSYEQYF; cdr3_nt: TGTGCCAGCAGCTCGACTAGCGGATCCTACGAGCAGTACTTC
v_call: TRBV7-3; clone_size: .; j_call: TRBJ2-1; d_call: TRBD1; cdr3_aa: CASSTGGEQFF; cdr3_nt: TGTGCCAGCAGCACAGGGGGTGAGCAGTTCTTC
v_call: TRBV6-5; clone_size: .; j_call: TRBJ2-3; d_call: .; cdr3_aa: CASSSPTTSTDTQYF; cdr3_nt: TGTGCCAGCAGTTCGCCGACTACTAGCACAGATACGCAGTATTTT
v_call: TRBV7-8; clone_size: .; j_call: TRBJ2-1; d_call: TRBD2; cdr3_aa: CASSPVGLLAGGYYNEQFF; cdr3_nt: TGTGCCAGCAGCCCTGTGGGGTTGCTAGCGGGGGGTTATTACAATGAGCAGTTCTTC
v_call: TRBV6-1; clone_size: .; j_call: TRBJ2-3; d_call: .; cdr3_aa: CASSEKPEGYSTQYF; cdr3_nt: TGTGCCAGCAGTGAAAAGCCGGAAGGTTACAGTACGCAGTATTTT
v_call: TRBV6-6; clone_size: .; j_call: TRBJ1-5; d_call: .; cdr3_aa: CASSNQGLGQPQHF; cdr3_nt: TGTGCCAGCAGTAACCAGGGATTAGGTCAGCCCCAGCATTTT
v_call: TRBV19; clone_size: .; j_call: TRBJ1-1; d_call: TRBD1; cdr3_aa: CASKQGGIEAFF; cdr3_nt: TGTGCCAGTAAGCAGGGGGGAATTGAAGCTTTCTTT
v_call: TRBV6-5; clone_size: .; j_call: TRBJ2-1; d_call: TRBD2; cdr3_aa: CASSYAGGPHNEQFF; cdr3_nt: TGTGCCAGCAGTTATGCGGGGGGGCCCCACAATGAGCAGTTCTTC
v_call: TRBV5-1; clone_size: .; j_call: TRBJ2-2; d_call: TRBD1; cdr3_aa: CASSGGLTGGRSGELFF; cdr3_nt: TGCGCCAGCAGCGGGGGGCTGACAGGGGGCCGGAGCGGGGAGCTGTTTTTT
v_call: TRBV5-1; clone_size: .; j_call: TRBJ2-7; d_call: .; cdr3_aa: CASSLEGRNEQYF; cdr3_nt: TGCGCCAGCAGCTTAGAGGGGAGGAACGAGCAGTACTTC
v_call: TRBV4-2; clone_size: once; j_call: TRBJ2-7; d_call: TRBD1; cdr3_aa: CASSLGDRASSYEQYF; cdr3_nt: TGTGCCAGCAGCCTAGGGGACAGGGCTAGCTCCTACGAGCAGTACTTC
v_call: TRBV15; clone_size: once; j_call: TRBJ2-1; d_call: TRBD2; cdr3_aa: CATSVPPGLAGEGSSYNEQFF; cdr3_nt: TGTGCCACCAGCGTTCCCCCGGGACTAGCGGGAGAAGGGAGCTCCTACAATGAGCAGTTCTTC
v_call: TRBV7-2; clone_size: .; j_call: TRBJ2-7; d_call: TRBD2; cdr3_aa: CASSKGLAGEIYEQYF; cdr3_nt: TGTGCCAGCAGCAAAGGACTAGCGGGGGAGATCTACGAGCAGTACTTC
v_call: TRBV7-9; clone_size: .; j_call: TRBJ2-5; d_call: .; cdr3_aa: CASSPHRGQETQYF; cdr3_nt: TGTGCCAGCAGCCCACACCGGGGACAAGAGACCCAGTACTTC
v_call: TRBV7-2; clone_size: .; j_call: TRBJ1-4; d_call: TRBD1; cdr3_aa: CASSNQGGMGEKLFF; cdr3_nt: TGTGCCAGCAGTAATCAGGGGGGAATGGGAGAAAAACTGTTTTTT
v_call: TRBV7-9; clone_size: .; j_call: TRBJ2-7; d_call: .; cdr3_aa: CASSFPEGGKDEQYF; cdr3_nt: TGTGCCAGCAGCTTCCCCGAAGGGGGAAAAGACGAGCAGTACTTC
v_call: TRBV6-5; clone_size: .; j_call: TRBJ2-7; d_call: .; cdr3_aa: CASTWDMSSYEQYF; cdr3_nt: TGTGCCAGCACCTGGGACATGAGCTCCTACGAGCAGTACTTC
v_call: TRBV7-2; clone_size: once; j_call: TRBJ2-7; d_call: TRBD1; cdr3_aa: CASSSPTDRVAYEQYF; cdr3_nt: TGTGCCAGCAGCTCTCCCACGGACAGGGTCGCATACGAGCAGTACTTC
v_call: TRBV15; clone_size: .; j_call: TRBJ2-3; d_call: TRBD1; cdr3_aa: CATSGGQGEVWADTQYF; cdr3_nt: TGTGCCACCAGCGGAGGACAGGGGGAGGTTTGGGCAGATACGCAGTATTTT
v_call: TRBV19; clone_size: once; j_call: TRBJ2-1; d_call: .; cdr3_aa: CATGTPLAGYNEQFF; cdr3_nt: TGTGCCACCGGGACTCCTTTGGCGGGGTACAATGAGCAGTTCTTC
v_call: TRBV2; clone_size: .; j_call: TRBJ2-4; d_call: TRBD2; cdr3_aa: CASRAQTSGGISEGKNIQYF; cdr3_nt: TGTGCCAGCAGGGCACAGACTAGCGGGGGGATATCAGAGGGCAAAAACATTCAGTACTTC
v_call: TRBV11-2; clone_size: .; j_call: TRBJ1-2; d_call: .; cdr3_aa: CASSLVPGGYGYTF; cdr3_nt: TGTGCCAGCAGCTTAGTGCCCGGGGGTTATGGCTACACCTTC
v_call: TRBV7-7; clone_size: .; j_call: TRBJ2-3; d_call: .; cdr3_aa: CASSRTLSTDTQYF; cdr3_nt: TGTGCTAGCAGCCGGACACTCAGCACAGATACGCAGTATTTT
v_call: TRBV11-2; clone_size: .; j_call: TRBJ2-3; d_call: TRBD2; cdr3_aa: CASSLGLAGTTDTQYF; cdr3_nt: TGTGCCAGCAGCTTAGGACTAGCGGGGACAACAGATACGCAGTATTTT
v_call: TRBV19; clone_size: .; j_call: TRBJ2-1; d_call: .; cdr3_aa: CASSDGSTYNEQFF; cdr3_nt: TGTGCCAGTAGTGACGGGAGCACCTACAATGAGCAGTTCTTC